Listed here are 17 T cell receptor beta chains from one sample, sequenced in a study of cytomegalovirus exposure and HLA in healthy donors. 13 Jbeta primers and 60 Vbeta primers were used for the PCR. Some clones are missing from TCRdb's copy, which holds only in-frame ones; the method was immunoSEQ multiplex PCR. The sample shows about 260,000 clones, roughly two thirds of them seen only once. The sequencing sample was made of PBMCs. Receptors were obtained from a female donor in good health and CMV-seronegative.

This clone has only one observation. At one boundary the junction diverges from the germline segment, which might be a read error. The sample carries other DNA sequences with the same CDR3. The chain employs TRBV5-1 and TRBJ1-1; no firm D call. The germline V gene encodes CDR1 SGHRS and CDR2 YFSETQ. CDR3 length equals 14 residues. The CDR3 sequence is CASSLDPGNTEAFF. CDR3 nucleotide sequence: TGCGCCAGTAGCTTGGACCCGGGGAACACTGAAGCTTTCTTT.

In regard to this clone: At one of its ends the junction is not consistent with the germline gene, which may arise from a read error. The rearrangement uses TRBV7-9 and TRBJ2-7; D is perhaps TRBD1 (6 bases). The CDR3 runs to 12 residues. Germline-derived CDR1 and CDR2 are SEHNR and FQNEAQ (reference sequence). Here the CDR3 reads CSSRDKSYEQYF. The CDR3 DNA is TGTTCCAGCAGGGACAAGTCCTACGAGCAGTACTTC.

The chain employs TRBV4-2 and TRBJ1-1; D remains unclear. V lost 2 bases and J 4 bases, leaving 14 bases between the germline ends. This CDR3 contains 15 residues. Germline values: CDR1 LGHNA, CDR2 YNFKEQ. The DNA for the CDR3 is TGTGCCAGCAGCCAACCCTCGAGGCAGCGCACTGAAGCTTTCTTT. Amino acids: CASSQPSRQRTEAFF.

V usage is TRBV7-9 and J usage is TRBJ2-3; the D gene is possibly TRBD1 (7 bases). Germline CDR1 and CDR2: SEHNR and FQNEAQ (reference sequence). The CDR3 sequence is 18 residues long. V was cut by 2 bases and J by 1 base, with 19 bases left in between. CDR3 residues: CASSLLPPRRGRTDTQYF. Here the CDR3 DNA reads TGTGCCAGCAGCTTACTCCCCCCTAGGAGGGGGCGCACAGATACGCAGTATTTT.

This chain connects TRBV7-9 to TRBJ1-2; D call uncertain. Germline assignment: CDR1 SEHNR and CDR2 FQNEAQ (reference sequence). The CDR3 totals 14 residues. V was trimmed by 10 bases and J by 4 bases, leaving 19 bases between them. The CDR3 region is CATTTPPRLYGYTF. CDR3 nucleotide sequence: TGTGCCACCACGACGCCTCCTAGGCTCTATGGCTACACCTTC. The whole variable domain, remainder taken from reference TRBV7-9 and TRBJ1-2, is DTGVSQNPRHKITKRGQNVTFRCDPISEHNRLYWYRQTLGQGPEFLTYFQNEAQLEKSRLLSDRFSAERPKGSFSTLEIQRTEQGDSAMYLCATTTPPRLYGYTFGSGTRLTVV.

In its sample, this clone was seen a few times. The V call is TRBV15, the J call TRBJ2-7, with a tentative D call TRBD2 (5 bases). Trimming took 0 bases from V and 6 from J, leaving 15 bases between them. There are 15 residues in the CDR3. Germline V gene data show CDR1 as LNHNV and CDR2 as YYDKDF (reference sequence). The CDR3: CATSRDRRYRGEQYF. DNA for the CDR3: TGTGCCACCAGCAGAGATAGGAGGTATCGGGGCGAGCAGTACTTC.

The rearrangement links TRBV6-5 to TRBJ2-7, with 8 bases that match TRBD2. The J segment lost 3 bases and the V segment lost 6 bases, leaving 4 bases of the junction unmatched. Germline CDR1 and CDR2: MNHEY and SVGAGI. The length of the CDR3 is 13 residues. As DNA, the CDR3 is TGTGCCAGCAGACCGGGACTAGACTACGAGCAGTACTTC. Amino acid sequence: CASRPGLDYEQYF.

The CDR3: CASSQEVAGDYEQYF. In DNA, the CDR3 is TGTGCCAGCAGCCAAGAGGTAGCGGGGGATTACGAGCAGTACTTC. This chain links TRBV14 with TRBJ2-7; 9 bases line up with TRBD2. The CDR3 runs 15 residues. Germline V gene lookup returns CDR1 SGHDN and CDR2 FVKESK. V lost 0 bases, J lost 4 bases, and 4 bases stayed unmatched.

CDR3 nucleotide sequence: TGTGCCAGCAGCACCCTTAGCGGAACCTACAATGAGCAGTTCTTC. It specifies CASSTLSGTYNEQFF. The chain couples TRBV9 to TRBJ2-1, with a tentative D call TRBD2 (6 bases). Per germline, CDR1 SGDLS and CDR2 YYNGEE. V was cut by 4 bases and J by 2 bases, with 13 bases left in between. The CDR3 extends over 15 amino acids.

This chain joins TRBV5-6 and TRBJ2-5; no clear D gene. With the DNA end fitting TRBJ2-7 better, the J assignment may be wrong. The CDR3 sequence is 14 residues long. Germline-derived CDR1 and CDR2 are SGHDT and YYEEEE. CDR3 residues: CASSSLWRRYEQYF. The CDR3, as DNA: TGTGCCAGCAGCTCGCTCTGGCGGCGATACGAGCAGTACTTC.

V gene TRBV13 combines with J gene TRBJ2-7; the match to TRBD1 covers 7 bases. Germline assignment: CDR1 PRHDT and CDR2 FYEKMQ (reference sequence). This CDR3 region has 15 residues. V shed 5 bases and J 0 bases; nucleotides not matched to a gene: 7. The CDR3 DNA sequence: TGTGCCAGCAGCCCCCTACAGGGGTACTCCTACGAGCAGTACTTC. This codes for CASSPLQGYSYEQYF. Drawing the rest from reference TRBV13 and TRBJ2-7, the complete variable domain is AAGVIQSPRHLIKEKRETATLKCYPIPRHDTVYWYQQGPGQDPQFLISFYEKMQSDKGSIPDRFSAQQFSDYHSELNMSSLELGDSALYFCASSPLQGYSYEQYFGPGTRLTVT.

The genes are TRBV5-1 and TRBJ2-5; 11 bases agree with TRBD2. J lost 4 bases, V lost 4 bases, and 15 bases had no gene match. The V gene's germline CDR1 is SGHRS and CDR2 YFSETQ. CDR3 size: 18 residues. The CDR3 loop reads CASSPLGASGRFPETQYF. In DNA, the CDR3 is TGCGCCAGCAGCCCTCTGGGGGCTAGCGGGAGGTTTCCAGAGACCCAGTACTTC.

A remark on this clone: Compared with germline, one end of the junction differs, possibly owing to a read error. The V and J genes are TRBV7-3 and TRBJ1-3, with TRBD1 matching 9 bases. The CDR3 loop spans 16 amino acids. Per germline, CDR1 SGHTA and CDR2 FQGTGA. CDR3 nucleotide sequence: TGTGCCAGCAGCTTAATGGGTCCGGGACAGGGAACCACCATATATTTT. It is translated as CASSLMGPGQGTTIYF. The full variable domain, its missing parts supplied by reference TRBV7-3 and TRBJ1-3, is GAGVSQTPSNKVTEKGKYVELRCDPISGHTALYWYRQSLGQGPEFLIYFQGTGAADDSGLPNDRFFAVRPEGSVSTLKIQRTERGDSAVYLCASSLMGPGQGTTIYFGEGSWLTVV.

This chain uses TRBV5-1 with TRBJ2-5; the match to TRBD2 covers 12 bases. The V segment lost 3 bases and the J segment 3 bases; nucleotides outside the gene matches: 9. CDR3 length: 17 residues. In germline, CDR1 is SGHRS, CDR2 YFSETQ. This CDR3 is CASSSTTSGSGEETQYF. The CDR3 region has the DNA TGCGCCAGCAGCTCCACGACTAGCGGGAGTGGTGAAGAGACCCAGTACTTC.

V gene TRBV28 combines with J gene TRBJ1-2, with 10 bases aligning to TRBD1. Germline CDR1 is MDHEN and CDR2 is SYDVKM. The CDR3 has 20 residues. The junction had 20 bases not matched to a gene; V was cut back by 1 base and J by 6 bases. CDR3 nucleotides: TGTGCCAGCAGTTTATTCCTTTTACCGGGACAGGGGCCTCATGGGGATGGCTACACCTTC. As protein: CASSLFLLPGQGPHGDGYTF.

Within the sample, this clone is medium-sized. The chain has TRBV6-6 and TRBJ2-7; 7 nucleotides line up with TRBD1. CDR3 length: 14 residues. Trimming cost V 6 bases and J 3 bases; bases outside gene matches: 8. The germline V gene has CDR1 MNHNY and CDR2 SVGAGI (reference sequence). CDR3: CASRKGQQSYEQYF. For the CDR3, the DNA is TGTGCCAGCAGAAAGGGACAGCAGAGCTACGAGCAGTACTTC.

The rearrangement links TRBV13 to TRBJ2-5; 9 bases are shared with TRBD2. Germline trimming cut 7 bases from V and 3 bases from J; bases unmatched to any gene: 9. CDR3 size: 15 residues. Germline V gene sequence: CDR1 PRHDT, CDR2 FYEKMQ (reference sequence). The CDR3 is CASTQREVKKETQYF. As DNA, the CDR3 is TGTGCCAGCACCCAGCGGGAGGTGAAAAAAGAGACCCAGTACTTC.